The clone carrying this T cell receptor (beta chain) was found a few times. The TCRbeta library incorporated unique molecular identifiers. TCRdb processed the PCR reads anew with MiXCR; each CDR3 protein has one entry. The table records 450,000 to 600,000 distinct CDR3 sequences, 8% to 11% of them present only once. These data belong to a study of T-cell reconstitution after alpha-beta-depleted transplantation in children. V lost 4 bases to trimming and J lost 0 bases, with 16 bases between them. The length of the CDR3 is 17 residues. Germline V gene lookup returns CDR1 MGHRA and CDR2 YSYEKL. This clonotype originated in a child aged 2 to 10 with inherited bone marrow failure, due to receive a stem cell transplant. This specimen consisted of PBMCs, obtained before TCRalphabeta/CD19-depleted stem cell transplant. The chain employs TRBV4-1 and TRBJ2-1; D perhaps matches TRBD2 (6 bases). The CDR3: CASSRRSVGGSYNEQFF. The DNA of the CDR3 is TGCGCCAGCAGCCGCAGATCTGTGGGAGGCTCCTACAATGAGCAGTTCTTC.